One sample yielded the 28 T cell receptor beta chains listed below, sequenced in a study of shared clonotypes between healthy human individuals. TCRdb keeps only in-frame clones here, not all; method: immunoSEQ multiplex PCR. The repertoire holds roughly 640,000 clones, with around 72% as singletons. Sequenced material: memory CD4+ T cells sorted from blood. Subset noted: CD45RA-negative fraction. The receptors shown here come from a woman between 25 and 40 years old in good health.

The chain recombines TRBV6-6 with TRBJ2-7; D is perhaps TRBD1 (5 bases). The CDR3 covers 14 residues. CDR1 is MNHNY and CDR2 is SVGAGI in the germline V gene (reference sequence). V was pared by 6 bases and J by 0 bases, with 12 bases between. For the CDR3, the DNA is TGTGCCAGCAGCCCTCAAGACAGCTCCTACGAGCAGTACTTC. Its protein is CASSPQDSSYEQYF.

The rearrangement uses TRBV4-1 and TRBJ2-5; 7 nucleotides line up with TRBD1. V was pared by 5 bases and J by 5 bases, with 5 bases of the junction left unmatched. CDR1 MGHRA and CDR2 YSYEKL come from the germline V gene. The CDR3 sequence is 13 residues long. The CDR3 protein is CASSRGRRETQYF. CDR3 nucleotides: TGCGCCAGCAGCAGGGGGCGGCGGGAGACCCAGTACTTC.

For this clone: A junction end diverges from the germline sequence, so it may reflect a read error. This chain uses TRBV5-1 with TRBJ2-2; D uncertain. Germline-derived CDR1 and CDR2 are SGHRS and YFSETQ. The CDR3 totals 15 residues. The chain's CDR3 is CASSLYGSNTGELFF. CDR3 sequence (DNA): TGCGCCAGCAGCTTGTATGGATCGAATACCGGGGAGCTGTTTTTT.

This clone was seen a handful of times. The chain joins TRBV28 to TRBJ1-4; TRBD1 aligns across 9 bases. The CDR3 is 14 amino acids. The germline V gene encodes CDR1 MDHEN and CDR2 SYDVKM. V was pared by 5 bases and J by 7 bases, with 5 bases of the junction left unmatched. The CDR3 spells CASSIQGAGEKLFF. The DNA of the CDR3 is TGTGCCAGCAGTATACAGGGGGCTGGTGAAAAACTGTTTTTT.

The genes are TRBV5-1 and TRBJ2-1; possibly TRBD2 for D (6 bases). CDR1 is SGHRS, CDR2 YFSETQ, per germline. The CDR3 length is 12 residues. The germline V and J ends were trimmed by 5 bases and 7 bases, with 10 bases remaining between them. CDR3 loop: CASRSEGNEQFF. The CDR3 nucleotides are TGCGCCAGCAGATCGGAGGGGAATGAGCAGTTCTTC.

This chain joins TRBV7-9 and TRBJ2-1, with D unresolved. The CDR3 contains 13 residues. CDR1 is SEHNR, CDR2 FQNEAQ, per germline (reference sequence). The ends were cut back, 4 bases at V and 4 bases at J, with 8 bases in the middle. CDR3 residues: CASSSHAYNEQFF. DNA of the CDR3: TGTGCCAGCAGCTCCCACGCATACAATGAGCAGTTCTTC. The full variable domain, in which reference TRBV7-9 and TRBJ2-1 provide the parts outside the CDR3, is DTGVSQNPRHKITKRGQNVTFRCDPISEHNRLYWYRQTLGQGPEFLTYFQNEAQLEKSRLLSDRFSAERPKGSFSTLEIQRTEQGDSAMYLCASSSHAYNEQFFGPGTRLTVL.

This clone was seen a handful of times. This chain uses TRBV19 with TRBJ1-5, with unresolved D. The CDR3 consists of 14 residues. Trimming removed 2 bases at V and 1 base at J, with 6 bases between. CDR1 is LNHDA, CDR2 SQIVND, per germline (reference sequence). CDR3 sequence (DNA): TGTGCCAGTAGTATACCTGGGAGCAATCAGCCCCAGCATTTT. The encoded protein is CASSIPGSNQPQHF.

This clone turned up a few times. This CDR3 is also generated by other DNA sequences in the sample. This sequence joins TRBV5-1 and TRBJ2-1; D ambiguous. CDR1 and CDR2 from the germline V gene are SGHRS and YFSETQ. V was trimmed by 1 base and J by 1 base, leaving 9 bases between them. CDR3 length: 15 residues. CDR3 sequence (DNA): TGCGCCAGCAGCTTGTCCTCTGGGTCCTACAATGAGCAGTTCTTC. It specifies CASSLSSGSYNEQFF.

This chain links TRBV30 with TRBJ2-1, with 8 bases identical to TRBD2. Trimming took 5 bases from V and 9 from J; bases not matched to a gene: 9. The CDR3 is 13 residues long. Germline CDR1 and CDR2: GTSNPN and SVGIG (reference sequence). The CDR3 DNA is TGTGCCTGGCAGGCGGGGGGCCGCAGTGAGCAGTTCTTC. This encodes CAWQAGGRSEQFF.

The CDR3 DNA sequence: TGCAGCGTCCTACAGGGGGCAGATGAAGCTTTCTTT. Translated: CSVLQGADEAFF. V usage is TRBV29-1 and J usage is TRBJ1-1, with TRBD1 matching 9 bases. This CDR3 is 12 amino acids long. Losses at the gene ends were 6 bases for V and 7 bases for J; bases not matched to a gene: 6. The germline V gene encodes CDR1 SQVTM and CDR2 ANQGSEA.

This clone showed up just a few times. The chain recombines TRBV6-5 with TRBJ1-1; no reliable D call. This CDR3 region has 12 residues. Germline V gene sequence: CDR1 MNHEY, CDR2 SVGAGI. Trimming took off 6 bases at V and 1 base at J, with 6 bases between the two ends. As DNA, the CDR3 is TGTGCCAGCAGACAGCCGAACACTGAAGCTTTCTTT. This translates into CASRQPNTEAFF.

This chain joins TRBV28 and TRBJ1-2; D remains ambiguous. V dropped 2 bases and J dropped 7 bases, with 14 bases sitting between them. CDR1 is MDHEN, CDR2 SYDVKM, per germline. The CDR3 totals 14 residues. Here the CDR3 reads CASSLVGQRVGYTF. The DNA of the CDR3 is TGTGCCAGCAGTTTAGTGGGTCAGCGAGTTGGCTACACCTTC.

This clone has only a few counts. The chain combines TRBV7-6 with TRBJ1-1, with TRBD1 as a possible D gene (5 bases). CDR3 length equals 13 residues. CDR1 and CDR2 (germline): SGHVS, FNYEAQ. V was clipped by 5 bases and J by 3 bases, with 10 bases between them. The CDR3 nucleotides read TGTGCCAGCAGCAAACAGGAGGACACTGAAGCTTTCTTT. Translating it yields CASSKQEDTEAFF. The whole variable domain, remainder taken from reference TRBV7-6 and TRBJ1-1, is GAGVSQSPRYKVTKRGQDVALRCDPISGHVSLYWYRQALGQGPEFLTYFNYEAQQDKSGLPNDRFSAERPEGSISTLTIQRTEQRDSAMYRCASSKQEDTEAFFGQGTRLTVV.

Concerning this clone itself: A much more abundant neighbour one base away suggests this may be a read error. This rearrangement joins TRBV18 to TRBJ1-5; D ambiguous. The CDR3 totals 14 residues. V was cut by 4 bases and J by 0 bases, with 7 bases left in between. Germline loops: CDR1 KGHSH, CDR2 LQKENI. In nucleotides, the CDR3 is TGTGCCAGCTCACTCGGGGTTAGCAATCAGCCCCAGCATTTT. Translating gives CASSLGVSNQPQHF.

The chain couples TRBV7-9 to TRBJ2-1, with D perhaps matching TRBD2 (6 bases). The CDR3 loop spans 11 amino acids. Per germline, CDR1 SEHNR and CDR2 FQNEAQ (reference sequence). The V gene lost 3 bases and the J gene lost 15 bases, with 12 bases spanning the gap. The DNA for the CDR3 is TGTGCCAGCAGCTTGAGGAGGGATGGGTTCTTC. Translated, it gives CASSLRRDGFF.

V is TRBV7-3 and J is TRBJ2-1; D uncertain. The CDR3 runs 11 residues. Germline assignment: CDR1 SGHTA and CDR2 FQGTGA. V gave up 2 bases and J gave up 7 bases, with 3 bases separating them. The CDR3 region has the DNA TGTGCCAGCAGCTTAGTAAATGAGCAGTTCTTC. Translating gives CASSLVNEQFF.

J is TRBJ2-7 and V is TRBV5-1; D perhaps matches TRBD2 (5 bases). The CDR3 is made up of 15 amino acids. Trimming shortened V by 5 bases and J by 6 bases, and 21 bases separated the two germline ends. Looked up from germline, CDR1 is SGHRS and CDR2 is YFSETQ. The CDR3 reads CASSSPAFRESEQYF. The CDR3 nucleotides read TGCGCCAGCAGTTCCCCTGCCTTCCGGGAAAGCGAGCAGTACTTC.

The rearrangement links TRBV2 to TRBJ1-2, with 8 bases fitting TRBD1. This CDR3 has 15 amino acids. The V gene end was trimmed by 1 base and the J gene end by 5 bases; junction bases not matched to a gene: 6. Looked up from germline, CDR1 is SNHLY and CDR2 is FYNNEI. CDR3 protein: CASSEGVRGRYGYTF. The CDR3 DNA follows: TGTGCCAGCAGTGAAGGGGTCAGGGGGCGGTATGGCTACACCTTC.

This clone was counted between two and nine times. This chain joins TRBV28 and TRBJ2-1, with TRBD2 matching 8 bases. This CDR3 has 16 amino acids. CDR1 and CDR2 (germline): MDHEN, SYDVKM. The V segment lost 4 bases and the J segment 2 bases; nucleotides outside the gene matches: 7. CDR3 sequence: CASSSPSGSAYNEQFF. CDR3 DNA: TGTGCCAGCAGTTCCCCGAGCGGGAGCGCCTACAATGAGCAGTTCTTC.

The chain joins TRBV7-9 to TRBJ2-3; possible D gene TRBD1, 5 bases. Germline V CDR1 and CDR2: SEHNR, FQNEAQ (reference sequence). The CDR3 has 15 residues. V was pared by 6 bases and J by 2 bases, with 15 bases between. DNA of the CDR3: TGTGCCAGCAGATCCGACAGTACTGACACAGATACGCAGTATTTT. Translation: CASRSDSTDTDTQYF.

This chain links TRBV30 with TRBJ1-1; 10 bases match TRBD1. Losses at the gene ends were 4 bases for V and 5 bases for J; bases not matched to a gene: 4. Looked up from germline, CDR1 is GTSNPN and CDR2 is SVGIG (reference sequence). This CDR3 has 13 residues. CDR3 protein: CAWTGQGETEAFF. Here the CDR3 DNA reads TGTGCCTGGACTGGACAGGGGGAGACTGAAGCTTTCTTT.

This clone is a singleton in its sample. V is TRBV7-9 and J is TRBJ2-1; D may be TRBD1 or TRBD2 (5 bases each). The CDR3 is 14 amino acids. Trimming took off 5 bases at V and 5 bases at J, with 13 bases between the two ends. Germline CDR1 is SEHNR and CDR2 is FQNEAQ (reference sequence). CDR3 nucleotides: TGTGCCAGCAGCAACCGGGACCCCCACAATGAGCAGTTCTTC. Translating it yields CASSNRDPHNEQFF.

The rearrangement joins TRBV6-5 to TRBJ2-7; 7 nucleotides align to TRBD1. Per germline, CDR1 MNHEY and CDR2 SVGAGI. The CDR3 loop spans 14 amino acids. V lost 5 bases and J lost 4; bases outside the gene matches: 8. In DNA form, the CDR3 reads TGTGCCAGCAGTCGATCCCCGGGACAGTACGAGCAGTACTTC. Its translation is CASSRSPGQYEQYF.

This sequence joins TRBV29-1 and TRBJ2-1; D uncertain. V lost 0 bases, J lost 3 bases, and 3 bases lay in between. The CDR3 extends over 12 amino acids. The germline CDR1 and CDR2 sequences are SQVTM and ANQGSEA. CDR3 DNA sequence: TGCAGCGTTGAAGACCGCTACAATGAGCAGTTCTTC. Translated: CSVEDRYNEQFF.

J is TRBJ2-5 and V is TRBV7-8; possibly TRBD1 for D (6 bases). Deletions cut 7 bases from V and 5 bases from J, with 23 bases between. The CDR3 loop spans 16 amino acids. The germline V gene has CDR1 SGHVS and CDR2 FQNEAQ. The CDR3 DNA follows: TGTGCCAGCACCCCCGGGCAGGGGCTGGAATTGGAGACCCAGTACTTC. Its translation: CASTPGQGLELETQYF. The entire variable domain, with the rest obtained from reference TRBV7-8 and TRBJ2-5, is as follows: GAGVSQSPRYKVAKRGQDVALRCDPISGHVSLFWYQQALGQGPEFLTYFQNEAQLDKSGLPSDRFFAERPEGSVSTLKIQRTQQEDSAVYLCASTPGQGLELETQYFGPGTRLLVL.

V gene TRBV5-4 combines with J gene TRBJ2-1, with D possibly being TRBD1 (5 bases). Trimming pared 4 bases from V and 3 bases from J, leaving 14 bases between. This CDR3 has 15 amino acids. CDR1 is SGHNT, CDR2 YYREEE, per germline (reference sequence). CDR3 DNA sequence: TGTGCCAGCAGCCTAATTGACAGAGACTACAATGAGCAGTTCTTC. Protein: CASSLIDRDYNEQFF.

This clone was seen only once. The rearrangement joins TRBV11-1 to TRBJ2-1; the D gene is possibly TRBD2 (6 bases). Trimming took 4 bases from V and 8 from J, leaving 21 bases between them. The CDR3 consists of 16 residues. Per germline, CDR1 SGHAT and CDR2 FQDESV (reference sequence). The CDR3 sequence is CASSSRVRTGGDEQFF. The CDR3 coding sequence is TGTGCCAGCAGCTCCCGAGTGAGGACCGGAGGGGATGAGCAGTTCTTC. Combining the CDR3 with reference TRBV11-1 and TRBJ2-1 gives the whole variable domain EAEVAQSPRYKITEKSQAVAFWCDPISGHATLYWYRQILGQGPELLVQFQDESVVDDSQLPKDRFSAERLKGVDSTLKIQPAELGDSAMYLCASSSRVRTGGDEQFFGPGTRLTVL.

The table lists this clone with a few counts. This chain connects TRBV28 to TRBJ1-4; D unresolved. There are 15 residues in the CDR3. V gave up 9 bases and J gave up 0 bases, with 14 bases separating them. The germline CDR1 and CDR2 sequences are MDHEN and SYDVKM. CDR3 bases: TGTGCCAGTAAAGCCGTGGAGGCAACTAATGAAAAACTGTTTTTT. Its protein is CASKAVEATNEKLFF.